This TCR beta chain was profiled in a study of T cells expressing NK-cell markers. As to this clonotype: Its antigen is unidentified.

The CDR3 runs to 14 residues. Germline lookup yields CDR1 SEHNR and CDR2 FQNEAQ (reference sequence). Template switching by 5'RACE with UMIs generated the TCR beta cDNA. After re-calling the 5' RACE reads, TCRdb lists one entry per CDR3 protein, DNA absent. This sample contains 400,000 to 500,000 distinct CDR3 sequences. Findings of the study overall: Expanded clones of NKG2C+ T cells had an unclear HCMV specificity.

Input material: blood T cells: a sorted CD56 or NKG2C T cell subset, CD4+ or CD8+ T cells, or bulk PBMC T cells (not recorded which). The origin of this receptor is a woman between 18 and 69 years old in good health. V gene TRBV7-9 combines with J gene TRBJ2-5; the TCRdb D gene call, TRBD1, has no DNA to confirm it. The chain's CDR3 is CASSNRGGIETQYF.